This record looks at one T cell receptor beta chain sequence and its context. Authors' processing steps: From reference gene primer amplification, estimates of nucleated cell counts were derived. The assay was immunoSEQ multiplex PCR, and TCRdb's table has in-frame clones only and misses some. The DNA was the basis for D and trimming; V, J and clone size are from that table. The sample shows fewer than 85,000 clones, roughly 78% of them seen only once. The CDR3 is made up of 14 amino acids. The V end was cut by 5 bases, the J end by 1 base, with 11 bases between. The germline CDR1 and CDR2 sequences are KGHSH and LQKENI. The sample comes from a study of blood T cell repertoires in COVID-19. Across the study: Both acute and convalescent COVID-19 samples were obtained from the United States, Italy and Spain. Nucleic acid was either cDNA or gDNA, and it came from T cells, B-cell-depleted T cells, or PBMCs.

This TCR derives from a human donor in a cohort sampled during active COVID-19. Sequencing was carried out using peripheral blood. The chain links TRBV18 to TRBJ1-1, with D maybe TRBD1 (5 bases). DNA of the CDR3: TGTGCCAGCTCAGCAAATACAGGGAACACTGAAGCTTTCTTT. This encodes CASSANTGNTEAFF.